These 6 T cell receptor beta chains originate from one sample sequenced in a study of cytomegalovirus exposure and HLA in healthy donors (dated by TCRdb to about 2017). Library creation used the immunoSEQ multiplex PCR assay. For the multiplex PCR, a mixture combining 60 forward primers for TCR Vbeta segments and 13 reverse primers for TCR Jbeta segments was used. In TCRdb, the immuneACCESS table is reduced to in-frame sequences with V and J assigned. These tables do not hold every clone; where another copy was compared, an unresolved V gene accounts for under half, and the others remain unexplained. This sample lists fewer than 200,000 clones; roughly 86% were detected once. Of the sample, 3.4% falls within the top ten clones. The sample comprised PBMCs. These receptors came from a man aged 40-49 years in good health and CMV-seropositive.

The chain has TRBV29-1 and TRBJ1-2; D possibly corresponds to TRBD1 (5 bases). CDR1 and CDR2 (germline): SQVTM, ANQGSEA. The V gene lost 5 bases and the J gene lost 4 bases, with 11 bases spanning the gap. The CDR3 spans 12 residues. CDR3 sequence (DNA): TGCAGCGTTTCGGGGGACCTCTATGGCTACACCTTC. Translated: CSVSGDLYGYTF.

This chain links TRBV6-5 with TRBJ2-3, with TRBD1 as a possible D gene (6 bases). CDR1 and CDR2 from the germline V gene are MNHEY and SVGAGI. This CDR3 comprises 13 residues. V was cut by 10 bases and J by 2 bases, with 13 bases left in between. CDR3 in amino acids: CATYGQNTDTQYF. CDR3 DNA sequence: TGTGCCACCTATGGACAGAACACAGATACGCAGTATTTT.

This rearrangement joins TRBV6-5 to TRBJ2-7; D is unclear. This CDR3 comprises 15 residues. The germline V gene encodes CDR1 MNHEY and CDR2 SVGAGI. V lost 2 bases and J lost 0, with 11 bases in between. CDR3 in amino acids: CASSYGPFGSYEQYF. The CDR3 region has the DNA TGTGCCAGCAGTTACGGGCCCTTCGGCTCCTACGAGCAGTACTTC.

The chain couples TRBV10-3 to TRBJ2-7; 7 bases align to TRBD1. Germline CDR1 ENHRY, CDR2 SYGVKD. The V and J ends lost 8 bases and 3 bases, in that order; junction bases with no gene match: 7. The CDR3 totals 13 residues. CDR3 sequence (DNA): TGTGCCATCGGAGCCGGGACAGACTACGAGCAGTACTTC. Amino acid sequence: CAIGAGTDYEQYF.

This chain uses TRBV5-1 with TRBJ2-2; TRBD2 aligns across 12 bases. CDR1 is SGHRS, CDR2 YFSETQ, per germline. CDR3 length: 21 amino acids. With V trimmed by 4 bases and J by 4 bases, 20 bases remained unmatched. CDR3 loop: CASSPYGAGLAGYSGTGELFF. Here the CDR3 DNA reads TGCGCCAGCAGCCCCTACGGGGCGGGACTAGCGGGTTATTCGGGCACCGGGGAGCTGTTTTTT.

The V gene is TRBV19, the J gene TRBJ2-7, with 7 bases aligning to TRBD2. The germline V gene encodes CDR1 LNHDA and CDR2 SQIVND (reference sequence). Germline trimming cut 3 bases from V and 5 bases from J; bases unmatched to any gene: 22. The CDR3 is 19 amino acids. This CDR3 reads CASSMGPGGGSDVSHEQYF. CDR3 DNA sequence: TGTGCCAGTAGTATGGGGCCCGGTGGCGGGAGTGACGTAAGCCACGAGCAGTACTTC.